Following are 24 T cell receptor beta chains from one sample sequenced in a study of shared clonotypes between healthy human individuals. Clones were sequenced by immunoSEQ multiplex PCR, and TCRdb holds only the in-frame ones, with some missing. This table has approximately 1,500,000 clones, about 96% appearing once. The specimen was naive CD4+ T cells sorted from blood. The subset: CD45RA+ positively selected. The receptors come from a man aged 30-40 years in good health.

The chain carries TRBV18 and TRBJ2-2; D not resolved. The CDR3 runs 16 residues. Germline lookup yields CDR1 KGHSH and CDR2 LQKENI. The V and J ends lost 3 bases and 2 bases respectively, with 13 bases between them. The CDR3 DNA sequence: TGTGCCAGCTCACCGTATCTTGCGCACAACACCGGGGAGCTGTTTTTT. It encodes CASSPYLAHNTGELFF.

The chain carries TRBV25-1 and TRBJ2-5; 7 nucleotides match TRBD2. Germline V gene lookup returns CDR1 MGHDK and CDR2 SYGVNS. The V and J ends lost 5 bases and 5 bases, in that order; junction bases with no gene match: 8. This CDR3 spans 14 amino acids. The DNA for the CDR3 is TGTGCCAGCAGTATAGCGGGCCTAGGGGAGACCCAGTACTTC. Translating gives CASSIAGLGETQYF.

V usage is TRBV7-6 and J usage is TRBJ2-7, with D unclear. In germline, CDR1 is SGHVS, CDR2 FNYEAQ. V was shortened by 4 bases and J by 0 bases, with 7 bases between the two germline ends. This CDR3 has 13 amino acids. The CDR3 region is CASSSSLSYEQYF. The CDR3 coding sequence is TGTGCCAGCAGCTCCTCCCTCTCCTACGAGCAGTACTTC.

CDR3 sequence (DNA): TGTGCCAGCACAGGTTGGGGCTACAATGAGCAGTTCTTC. This gives the protein CASTGWGYNEQFF. V and J are TRBV19 and TRBJ2-1; perhaps TRBD1 as D (5 bases). V was pared by 9 bases and J by 3 bases, with 12 bases between. Germline CDR1 is LNHDA and CDR2 is SQIVND (reference sequence). The CDR3 has 13 amino acids. Filled out from reference TRBV19 and TRBJ2-1, the complete variable domain reads DGGITQSPKYLFRKEGQNVTLSCEQNLNHDAMYWYRQDPGQGLRLIYYSQIVNDFQKGDIAEGYSVSREKKESFPLTVTSAQKNPTAFYLCASTGWGYNEQFFGPGTRLTVL.

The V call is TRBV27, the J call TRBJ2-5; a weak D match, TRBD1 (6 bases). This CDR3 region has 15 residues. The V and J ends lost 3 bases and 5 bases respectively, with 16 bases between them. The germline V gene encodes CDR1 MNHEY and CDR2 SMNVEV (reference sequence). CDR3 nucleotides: TGTGCCAGCAGTTTTCGCAGGGGAATGGGGGAGACCCAGTACTTC. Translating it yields CASSFRRGMGETQYF.

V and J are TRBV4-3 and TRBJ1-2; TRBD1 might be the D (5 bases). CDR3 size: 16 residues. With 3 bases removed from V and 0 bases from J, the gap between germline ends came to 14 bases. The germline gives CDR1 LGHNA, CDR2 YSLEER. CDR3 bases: TGCGCCAGCAGCCACAGTGGGGGAGGAGCTAACTATGGCTACACCTTC. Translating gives CASSHSGGGANYGYTF.

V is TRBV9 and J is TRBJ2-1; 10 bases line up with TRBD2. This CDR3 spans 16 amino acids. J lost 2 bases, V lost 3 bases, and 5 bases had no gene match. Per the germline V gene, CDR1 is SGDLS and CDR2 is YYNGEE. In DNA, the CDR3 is TGTGCCAGCAGCGCCCAACTAGCGGGGCCCTACAATGAGCAGTTCTTC. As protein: CASSAQLAGPYNEQFF.

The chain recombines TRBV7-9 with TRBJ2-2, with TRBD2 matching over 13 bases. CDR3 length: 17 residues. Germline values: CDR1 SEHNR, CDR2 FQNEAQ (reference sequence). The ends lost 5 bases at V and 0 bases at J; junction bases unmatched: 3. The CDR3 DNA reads TGTGCCAGCAGCAGAGGACTAGCGGGAGCGAACACCGGGGAGCTGTTTTTT. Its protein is CASSRGLAGANTGELFF.

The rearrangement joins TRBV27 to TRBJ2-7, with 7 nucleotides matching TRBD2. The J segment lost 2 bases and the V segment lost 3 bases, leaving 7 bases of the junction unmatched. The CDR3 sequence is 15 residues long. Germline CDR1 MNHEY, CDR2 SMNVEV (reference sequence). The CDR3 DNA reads TGTGCCAGCAGTTTGGGGAGGGGAGGACCCTACGAGCAGTACTTC. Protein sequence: CASSLGRGGPYEQYF.

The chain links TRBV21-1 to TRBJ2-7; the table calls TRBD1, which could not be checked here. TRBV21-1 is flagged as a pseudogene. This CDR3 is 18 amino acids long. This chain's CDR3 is CASSKEARHAKKYYEQYF. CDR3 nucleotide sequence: TGTGCCAGCAGCAAAGAGGCCAGACACGCGAAAAAATACTACGAGCAGTACTTC.

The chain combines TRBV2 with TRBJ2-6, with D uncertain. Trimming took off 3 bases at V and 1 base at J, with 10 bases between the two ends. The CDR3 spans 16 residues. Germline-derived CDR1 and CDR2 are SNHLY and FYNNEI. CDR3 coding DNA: TGTGCCAGCAGTGATCCCCCAGGATCTGGGGCCAACGTCCTGACTTTC. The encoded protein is CASSDPPGSGANVLTF.

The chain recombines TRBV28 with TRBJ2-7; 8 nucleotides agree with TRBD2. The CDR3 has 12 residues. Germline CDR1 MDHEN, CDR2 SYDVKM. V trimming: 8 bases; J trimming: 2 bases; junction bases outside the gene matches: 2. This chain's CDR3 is CASLSGTYEQYF. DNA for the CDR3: TGTGCCAGCCTTAGCGGGACCTACGAGCAGTACTTC. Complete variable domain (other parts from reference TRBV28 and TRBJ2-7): DVKVTQSSRYLVKRTGEKVFLECVQDMDHENMFWYRQDPGLGLRLIYFSYDVKMKEKGDIPEGYSVSREKKERFSLILESASTNQTSMYLCASLSGTYEQYFGPGTRLTVT.

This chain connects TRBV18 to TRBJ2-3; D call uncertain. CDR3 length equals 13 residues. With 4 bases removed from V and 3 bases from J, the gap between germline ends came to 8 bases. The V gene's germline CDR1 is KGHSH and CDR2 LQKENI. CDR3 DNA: TGTGCCAGCTCACACCCGAATACAGATACGCAGTATTTT. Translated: CASSHPNTDTQYF.

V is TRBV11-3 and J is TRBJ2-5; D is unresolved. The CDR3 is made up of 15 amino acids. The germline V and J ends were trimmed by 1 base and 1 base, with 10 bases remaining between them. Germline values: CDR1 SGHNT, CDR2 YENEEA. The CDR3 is CASSLVSARQETQYF. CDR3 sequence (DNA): TGTGCCAGCAGCTTAGTATCCGCCCGCCAAGAGACCCAGTACTTC.

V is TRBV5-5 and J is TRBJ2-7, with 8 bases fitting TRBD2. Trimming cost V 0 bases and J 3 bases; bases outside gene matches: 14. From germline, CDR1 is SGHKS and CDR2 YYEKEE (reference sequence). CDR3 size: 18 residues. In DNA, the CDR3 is TGTGCCAGCAGCTTGGCCGGGACTAGGAAGACGACAGGCTACGAGCAGTACTTC. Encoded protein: CASSLAGTRKTTGYEQYF.

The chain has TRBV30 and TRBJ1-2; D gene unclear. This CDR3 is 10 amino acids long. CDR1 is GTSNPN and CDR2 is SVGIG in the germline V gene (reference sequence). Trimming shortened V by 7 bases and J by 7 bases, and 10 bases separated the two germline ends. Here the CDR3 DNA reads TGTGCCTTGGGGATTGGTGGCTACACCTTC. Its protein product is CALGIGGYTF.

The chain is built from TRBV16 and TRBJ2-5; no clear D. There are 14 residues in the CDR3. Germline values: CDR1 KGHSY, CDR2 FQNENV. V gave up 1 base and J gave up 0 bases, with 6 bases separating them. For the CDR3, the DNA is TGTGCCAGCAGCCAATTAAAAAACCAAGAGACCCAGTACTTC. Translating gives CASSQLKNQETQYF.

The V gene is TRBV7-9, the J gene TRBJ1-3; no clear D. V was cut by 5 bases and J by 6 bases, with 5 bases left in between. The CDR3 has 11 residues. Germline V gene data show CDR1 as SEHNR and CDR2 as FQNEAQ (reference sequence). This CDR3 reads CASSPENTIYF. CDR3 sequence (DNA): TGTGCCAGCAGCCCGGAAAACACCATATATTTT.

In nucleotides, the CDR3 is TGTGCCAGCAGCCACCGACAGGGCACTAGCCCCAATGAGCAGTTCTTC. Translating it yields CASSHRQGTSPNEQFF. This chain links TRBV14 with TRBJ2-1; possibly TRBD1 for D (7 bases). From germline, CDR1 is SGHDN and CDR2 FVKESK. The CDR3 spans 16 residues. Trimming stripped 3 bases from V and 6 bases from J, with 18 bases between.

CDR3 region: CASSKVERDTGELFF. CDR3 coding DNA: TGTGCCAGCAGCAAAGTAGAAAGGGACACCGGGGAGCTGTTTTTT. The chain combines TRBV21-1 with TRBJ2-2. TRBV21-1 is a pseudogene segment. The CDR3 extends over 15 amino acids.

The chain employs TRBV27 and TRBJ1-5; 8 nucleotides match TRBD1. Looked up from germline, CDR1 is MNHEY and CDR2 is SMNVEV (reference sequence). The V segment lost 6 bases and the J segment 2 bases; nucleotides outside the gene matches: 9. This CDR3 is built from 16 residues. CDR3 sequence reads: CASSPRTGSRNQPQHF. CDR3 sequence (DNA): TGTGCCAGCAGCCCCCGGACAGGGTCTCGCAATCAGCCCCAGCATTTT.

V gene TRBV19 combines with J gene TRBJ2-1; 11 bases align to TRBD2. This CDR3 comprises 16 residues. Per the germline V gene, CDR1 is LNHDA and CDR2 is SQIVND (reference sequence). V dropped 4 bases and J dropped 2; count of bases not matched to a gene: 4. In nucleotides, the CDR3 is TGTGCCAGTAGTAGGACTAGCGGGTTTCCCTACAATGAGCAGTTCTTC. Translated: CASSRTSGFPYNEQFF. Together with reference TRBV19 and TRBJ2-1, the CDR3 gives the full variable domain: DGGITQSPKYLFRKEGQNVTLSCEQNLNHDAMYWYRQDPGQGLRLIYYSQIVNDFQKGDIAEGYSVSREKKESFPLTVTSAQKNPTAFYLCASSRTSGFPYNEQFFGPGTRLTVL.

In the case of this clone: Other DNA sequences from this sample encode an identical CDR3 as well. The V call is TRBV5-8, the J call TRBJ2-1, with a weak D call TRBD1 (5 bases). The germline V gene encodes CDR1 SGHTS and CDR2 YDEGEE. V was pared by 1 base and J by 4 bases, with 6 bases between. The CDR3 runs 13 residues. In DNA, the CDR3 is TGTGCCAGCAGCTTGAGGGGTTACAATGAGCAGTTCTTC. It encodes CASSLRGYNEQFF.

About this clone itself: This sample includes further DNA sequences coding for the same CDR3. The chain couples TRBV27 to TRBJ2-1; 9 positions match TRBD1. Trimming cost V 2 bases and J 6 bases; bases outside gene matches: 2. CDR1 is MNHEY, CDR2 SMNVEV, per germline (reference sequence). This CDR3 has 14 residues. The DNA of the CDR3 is TGTGCCAGCAGTTTACTGGGACAGGGCAATGAGCAGTTCTTC. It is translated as CASSLLGQGNEQFF.